The 25 T cell receptor beta chains reported below all come from one sample, sequenced in a study of vaccination effects on CD4 cells after COVID-19. These receptors have no identified antigens. Profiled with immunoSEQ multiplex PCR; TCRdb holds only in-frame clones, not every one. The sample lists about 73,000 clones; around 78% were seen once. Antigen-specific CD4+ T cells were expanded with viral peptide pools in the ViraFEST assay before sequencing. After roughly 10 days in culture, the CD4+ T cells were isolated. Vaccinated participants had no history of SARS-CoV-2 infection and tested negative for nucleocapsid antibodies. Sequencing used CD4+ T cells from PBMCs cultured with SARS-CoV-2 spike peptides, obtained before COVID-19 vaccination. Receptors were obtained from a human donor who received a COVID-19 vaccine.

This clone was picked up a small number of times. The chain joins TRBV9 to TRBJ1-2, with TRBD1 matching 7 bases. Germline CDR1 and CDR2: SGDLS and YYNGEE. The CDR3 has 15 residues. The V gene end was trimmed by 3 bases and the J gene end by 0 bases; junction bases not matched to a gene: 5. The CDR3 DNA follows: TGTGCCAGCAGCGATTACAGGGGAGCTAACTATGGCTACACCTTC. Protein product: CASSDYRGANYGYTF.

This clone appeared once. The chain uses TRBV6-4 and TRBJ2-2; D gene unclear. CDR1 and CDR2 from the germline V gene are MRHNA and SNTAGT. CDR3 length: 15 residues. V was cut by 4 bases and J by 4 bases, with 13 bases left in between. The CDR3 region is CASSGNNLATGELFF. CDR3 in DNA: TGTGCCAGCAGTGGGAACAACCTCGCCACCGGGGAGCTGTTTTTT.

The table lists this clone with a few counts. V is TRBV2 and J is TRBJ2-7, with D unresolved. CDR3 length equals 10 residues. V lost 6 bases to trimming and J lost 3 bases, with 3 bases between them. The germline gives CDR1 SNHLY, CDR2 FYNNEI. The DNA of the CDR3 is TGTGCCAGCAGATTCTACGAGCAGTACGTC. Translated, it gives CASRFYEQYV.

The chain is built from TRBV12-5 and TRBJ1-6; 7 bases fit TRBD1. This CDR3 spans 14 amino acids. Germline V CDR1 and CDR2: LGHNT, FRNRAP. J was trimmed by 9 bases and V by 6 bases; bases with no gene match: 8. CDR3 sequence reads: CASGTTGAGSPLHF. The CDR3 coding sequence is TGTGCTAGTGGAACTACAGGGGCTGGTTCACCCCTCCACTTT.

This rearrangement joins TRBV27 to TRBJ1-1; D uncertain. The germline V gene encodes CDR1 MNHEY and CDR2 SMNVEV (reference sequence). The CDR3 consists of 14 residues. The V end lost 3 bases, the J end lost 2 bases, and 10 bases lay between the germline ends. The CDR3 sequence is CASSFDTRNTEAFF. The CDR3 DNA is TGTGCCAGCAGTTTCGACACCCGAAACACTGAAGCTTTCTTT.

CDR3 nucleotides: TGCGCCAGCAGCCCGGACAGGGCCAATTCACCCCTCCACTTT. Translating it yields CASSPDRANSPLHF. The rearrangement links TRBV10-2 to TRBJ1-6; 8 bases line up with TRBD1. This CDR3 spans 14 amino acids. Trimming removed 6 bases from V and 7 bases from J; junction bases left unmatched: 5. Germline lookup yields CDR1 WSHSY and CDR2 SAAADI.

This clone showed up just once. The chain has TRBV7-8 and TRBJ1-5; D possibly corresponds to TRBD1 (6 bases). The ends were cut back, 5 bases at V and 0 bases at J, with 8 bases in the middle. The CDR3 is made up of 14 amino acids. Germline V gene lookup returns CDR1 SGHVS and CDR2 FQNEAQ. CDR3 sequence reads: CASSRGGSNQPQHF. For the CDR3, the DNA is TGTGCCAGCAGCCGAGGGGGTAGCAATCAGCCCCAGCATTTT.

Only a few counts were recorded for this clone. The chain has TRBV18 and TRBJ1-1, with D uncertain. The CDR3 has 14 residues. Trimming left V 3 bases short and J 6 bases short, with 14 bases between. Germline lookup yields CDR1 KGHSH and CDR2 LQKENI. CDR3 nucleotides: TGTGCCAGCTCACCCCAAACCTCCGGGGCTGAAGCTTTCTTT. It is translated as CASSPQTSGAEAFF.

The V call is TRBV15, the J call TRBJ2-2; weak D call: TRBD2 (5 bases). Germline-derived CDR1 and CDR2 are LNHNV and YYDKDF (reference sequence). The CDR3 contains 18 residues. With 1 base removed from V and 4 bases from J, the gap between germline ends came to 19 bases. The CDR3 coding sequence is TGTGCCACCAGCAGAGCGGAAGTTCTGGCCGGAGGCACCGGGGAGCTGTTTTTT. It codes for CATSRAEVLAGGTGELFF.

The V call is TRBV6-2 or TRBV6-3, the J call TRBJ1-1; 7 positions match TRBD1. The CDR3 loop spans 24 amino acids. The V segment lost 6 bases and the J segment 0 bases; nucleotides outside the gene matches: 34. Germline CDR1 is MNHEY and CDR2 is SVGEGT. CDR3 coding DNA: TGTGCCAGCAGCCTCAAGACAGGGACTCTACATATCGTGGGGGCAAATCGTATGAACACTGAAGCTTTCTTT. Translating it yields CASSLKTGTLHIVGANRMNTEAFF.

The chain combines TRBV11-2 with TRBJ2-5; 13 nucleotides line up with TRBD2. V lost 5 bases, J lost 2 bases, and 5 bases stayed unmatched. CDR1 and CDR2 (germline): SGHAT, FQNNGV. The CDR3 extends over 16 amino acids. The CDR3 protein is CASSEGTSGVQETQYF. CDR3 DNA: TGTGCCAGCAGCGAAGGGACTAGCGGGGTTCAAGAGACCCAGTACTTC.

CDR3: CASSMGTGNQPQHF. Written as DNA, the CDR3 is TGTGCCAGCAGTATGGGGACGGGAAATCAGCCCCAGCATTTT. The chain couples TRBV6-1 to TRBJ1-5; TRBD1 is a possible D gene (5 bases). This CDR3 has 14 residues. Germline V lookup: CDR1 MNHNS, CDR2 SASEGT. Trimming shortened V by 5 bases and J by 4 bases, and 12 bases separated the two germline ends.

In this sample, this clone turned up a few times. This chain joins TRBV1 and TRBJ1-2. TRBV1 is described as a pseudogene. The CDR3 length is 14 residues. This CDR3 is CTSAPGEYNYGYTF. The CDR3 nucleotides read TGCACCAGCGCCCCTGGGGAATACAACTATGGCTACACCTTC.

This chain links TRBV19 with TRBJ2-1, with D uncertain. This CDR3 comprises 15 residues. Germline values: CDR1 LNHDA, CDR2 SQIVND (reference sequence). V was trimmed by 3 bases and J by 0 bases, leaving 9 bases between them. CDR3 in amino acids: CASSMDRSSYNEQFF. Here the CDR3 DNA reads TGTGCCAGTAGTATGGACCGGAGCTCCTACAATGAGCAGTTCTTC.

The rearrangement joins TRBV6-5 to TRBJ2-1; TRBD2 matches at 11 bases. The CDR3 is made up of 15 amino acids. Trimming cost V 3 bases and J 11 bases; bases outside gene matches: 9. Germline CDR1 and CDR2: MNHEY and SVGAGI. The CDR3 DNA reads TGTGCCAGCAGTTATGATAGCGGGGGGGCTACAAAGCAGTTCTTC. Protein product: CASSYDSGGATKQFF.

The gene calls are TRBV30 and TRBJ1-6; 11 nucleotides line up with TRBD1. Germline trimming cut 0 bases from V and 8 bases from J; bases unmatched to any gene: 6. Germline assignment: CDR1 GTSNPN and CDR2 SVGIG (reference sequence). The CDR3 extends over 16 amino acids. CDR3 in DNA: TGTGCCTGGAGTGTAGCAAGGACAGGGGGCTATTCACCCCTCCACTTT. Translation gives CAWSVARTGGYSPLHF.

This clone was recorded a few times. The V call is TRBV5-1, the J call TRBJ1-1; 9 bases match TRBD1. The CDR3 has 15 residues. The germline gives CDR1 SGHRS, CDR2 YFSETQ. V was clipped by 2 bases and J by 4 bases; unmatched bases: 6. In nucleotides, the CDR3 is TGCGCCAGCAGCTTATATAGGACAGGGGTCACTGAAGCTTTCTTT. This gives the protein CASSLYRTGVTEAFF. Supplemented by reference TRBV5-1 and TRBJ1-1, the full variable domain reads KAGVTQTPRYLIKTRGQQVTLSCSPISGHRSVSWYQQTPGQGLQFLFEYFSETQRNKGNFPGRFSGRQFSNSRSEMNVSTLELGDSALYLCASSLYRTGVTEAFFGQGTRLTVV.

V and J are TRBV5-1 and TRBJ1-1; D gene uncertain. Between the trimmed V and J ends, which lost 0 bases and 2 bases, there was a span of 8 bases. The CDR3 has 14 amino acids. The germline CDR1 and CDR2 sequences are SGHRS and YFSETQ. This CDR3 is CASSLERGNTEAFF. The CDR3 DNA reads TGCGCCAGCAGCTTGGAACGCGGTAACACTGAAGCTTTCTTT.

V gene TRBV7-8 combines with J gene TRBJ2-1; D uncertain. The germline CDR1 and CDR2 sequences are SGHVS and FQNEAQ. CDR3 size: 14 residues. Trimming removed 0 bases at V and 7 bases at J, with 10 bases between. The CDR3 coding sequence is TGTGCCAGCAGCTTAGCGGAGACAAGGAATGAGCAGTTCTTC. It encodes CASSLAETRNEQFF.

This clone has more than one count but fewer than ten. V usage is TRBV19 and J usage is TRBJ1-2; possible D gene TRBD1, 5 bases. Germline V lookup: CDR1 LNHDA, CDR2 SQIVND (reference sequence). Trimming shortened V by 6 bases and J by 6 bases, and 11 bases separated the two germline ends. The CDR3 runs 12 residues. Here the CDR3 DNA reads TGTGCCAGTAGCGGGCAGGGTCATGGCTACACCTTC. This encodes CASSGQGHGYTF.

For the CDR3, the DNA is TGCGCCAGCAGCCAAGATCTTCCTACTGAAGCTTTCTTT. It is translated as CASSQDLPTEAFF. V gene TRBV4-1 combines with J gene TRBJ1-1; D is undetermined. CDR3 length: 13 amino acids. Germline V gene data show CDR1 as MGHRA and CDR2 as YSYEKL. V lost 0 bases and J 5 bases, leaving 7 bases between the germline ends.

V gene TRBV3-1 (or the pseudogene TRBV3-2) combines with J gene TRBJ1-1; D gene uncertain. The CDR3 is 15 residues long. The V gene lost 4 bases and the J gene lost 3 bases, with 15 bases spanning the gap. Germline V lookup: CDR1 LGHDT, CDR2 YNNKEL (reference sequence). CDR3 sequence: CASSPDASYDTEAFF. CDR3 coding DNA: TGTGCCAGCAGCCCGGACGCTTCTTACGACACTGAAGCTTTCTTT.

This clone was counted once. The chain joins TRBV7-2 to TRBJ2-1, with D possibly TRBD2 on 6 matching bases. The CDR3 spans 14 residues. Trimming stripped 6 bases from V and 12 bases from J, with 21 bases between. The germline gives CDR1 SGHTA, CDR2 FQGNSA. The CDR3: CASSTASLAMVQFF. The CDR3 nucleotides are TGTGCCAGCAGTACCGCGTCTCTAGCGATGGTGCAGTTCTTC. The full variable domain, rest sourced from reference TRBV7-2 and TRBJ2-1, is GAGVSQSPSNKVTEKGKDVELRCDPISGHTALYWYRQSLGQGLEFLIYFQGNSAPDKSGLPSDRFSAERTGGSVSTLTIQRTQQEDSAVYLCASSTASLAMVQFFGPGTRLTVL.

The chain recombines TRBV4-1 with TRBJ1-1; TRBD1 might be the D (5 bases). V lost 1 base to trimming and J lost 0 bases, with 9 bases between them. CDR3 length: 15 amino acids. CDR1 is MGHRA and CDR2 is YSYEKL in the germline V gene. The CDR3 protein is CASSQVGRVNTEAFF. In DNA, the CDR3 is TGCGCCAGCAGCCAAGTGGGCAGGGTGAACACTGAAGCTTTCTTT.

V usage is TRBV29-1 and J usage is TRBJ2-5; perhaps TRBD1 as D (5 bases). Germline CDR1 and CDR2: SQVTM and ANQGSEA. V was pared by 3 bases and J by 1 base, with 9 bases between. The CDR3 totals 13 residues. The chain's CDR3 is CSVEGPLQETQYF. CDR3 sequence (DNA): TGCAGCGTTGAGGGGCCACTCCAAGAGACCCAGTACTTC.